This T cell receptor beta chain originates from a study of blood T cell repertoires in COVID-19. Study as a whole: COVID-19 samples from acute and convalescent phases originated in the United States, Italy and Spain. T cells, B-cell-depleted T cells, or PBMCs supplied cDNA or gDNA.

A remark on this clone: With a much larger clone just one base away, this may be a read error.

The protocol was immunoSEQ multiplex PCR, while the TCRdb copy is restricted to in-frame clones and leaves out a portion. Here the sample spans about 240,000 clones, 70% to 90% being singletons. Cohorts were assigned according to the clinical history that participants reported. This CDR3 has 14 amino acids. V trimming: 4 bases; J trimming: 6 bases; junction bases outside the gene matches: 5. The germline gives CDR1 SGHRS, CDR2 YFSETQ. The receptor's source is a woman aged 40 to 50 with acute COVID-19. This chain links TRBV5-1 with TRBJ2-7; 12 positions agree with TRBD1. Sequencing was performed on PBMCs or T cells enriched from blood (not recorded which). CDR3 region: CASSPGQGASEQYF. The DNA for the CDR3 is TGCGCCAGCAGCCCGGGACAGGGGGCCTCCGAGCAGTACTTC.